Below are 15 T cell receptor beta chains sequenced from a single sample in a study of cytomegalovirus exposure and HLA in healthy donors. PCR primers comprised 60 Vbeta and 13 Jbeta primers. Profiling relied on immunoSEQ multiplex PCR, and the TCRdb table lists in-frame clones only, not all of them. The sample comprises some 120,000 clones, roughly three quarters of which are singletons, and approximately 3% rests with the top ten. Sequenced: PBMCs. The receptors stem from a woman younger than 30 in good health and CMV-seropositive.

This sequence joins TRBV5-4 and TRBJ1-4, with unresolved D. Germline-derived CDR1 and CDR2 are SGHNT and YYREEE (reference sequence). Trimming removed 0 bases at V and 6 bases at J, with 9 bases between. This CDR3 is built from 14 residues. CDR3 coding DNA: TGTGCCAGCAGCTTGGAGGTAGGAGATGAAAAACTGTTTTTT. Translation: CASSLEVGDEKLFF. Full variable domain (remainder filled in from reference TRBV5-4 and TRBJ1-4): ETGVTQSPTHLIKTRGQQVTLRCSSQSGHNTVSWYQQALGQGPQFIFQYYREEENGRGNFPPRFSGLQFPNYSSELNVNALELDDSALYLCASSLEVGDEKLFFGSGTQLSVL.

The gene calls are TRBV4-1 and TRBJ2-5, with TRBD2 identical over 13 bases. CDR3 length: 17 residues. The V segment lost 1 base and the J segment 4 bases; nucleotides outside the gene matches: 6. The V gene's germline CDR1 is MGHRA and CDR2 YSYEKL. Written as DNA, the CDR3 is TGCGCCAGCAGCCAAGGGACTAGCGGGAGCCCTACAGAGACCCAGTACTTC. Protein product: CASSQGTSGSPTETQYF.

V gene TRBV28 combines with J gene TRBJ2-7, with TRBD2 matching 7 bases. The CDR3 sequence is 14 residues long. Germline CDR1 and CDR2: MDHEN and SYDVKM. With V trimmed by 1 base and J by 6 bases, 6 bases remained unmatched. Written as DNA, the CDR3 is TGTGCCAGCAGTTTATCACGCGGGGGAGTCGAGCAGTACTTC. As protein: CASSLSRGGVEQYF. Full variable domain (missing parts from reference TRBV28 and TRBJ2-7): DVKVTQSSRYLVKRTGEKVFLECVQDMDHENMFWYRQDPGLGLRLIYFSYDVKMKEKGDIPEGYSVSREKKERFSLILESASTNQTSMYLCASSLSRGGVEQYFGPGTRLTVT.

This chain links TRBV10-3 with TRBJ1-2; D is possibly TRBD1 (6 bases). This CDR3 has 14 residues. Per the germline V gene, CDR1 is ENHRY and CDR2 is SYGVKD. With 7 bases removed from V and 2 bases from J, the gap between germline ends came to 14 bases. CDR3 bases: TGTGCCATCAACGGACAGAATGCCAACTATGGCTACACCTTC. Its protein product is CAINGQNANYGYTF.

The V and J genes are TRBV5-4 and TRBJ2-1; a possible D gene is TRBD2 (6 bases). The V end was cut by 5 bases, the J end by 7 bases, with 13 bases between. Germline loops: CDR1 SGHNT, CDR2 YYREEE (reference sequence). The CDR3 has 13 amino acids. This CDR3 reads CASSRDFTNEQFF. CDR3 bases: TGTGCCAGCAGTCGGGACTTCACGAATGAGCAGTTCTTC.

This rearrangement joins TRBV2 to TRBJ2-1; perhaps TRBD2 as D (6 bases). The length of the CDR3 is 16 residues. From germline, CDR1 is SNHLY and CDR2 FYNNEI. V was clipped by 8 bases and J by 4 bases, with 21 bases between them. The CDR3: CASSLTGTQNYNEQFF. CDR3 DNA: TGTGCCAGCTCTTTAACCGGGACTCAGAATTACAATGAGCAGTTCTTC.

The chain carries TRBV9 and TRBJ2-5; 7 nucleotides agree with TRBD2. J was trimmed by 5 bases and V by 3 bases; bases with no gene match: 10. There are 15 residues in the CDR3. Germline V gene lookup returns CDR1 SGDLS and CDR2 YYNGEE. The CDR3 region has the DNA TGTGCCAGCAGCGGACGCGGGAGCGAGGTGGAGACCCAGTACTTC. Amino acids: CASSGRGSEVETQYF.

The chain joins TRBV5-6 to TRBJ2-7; 8 bases map to TRBD2. The CDR3 is 15 residues long. The V gene end was trimmed by 1 base and the J gene end by 2 bases; junction bases not matched to a gene: 5. CDR1 and CDR2 from the germline V gene are SGHDT and YYEEEE. As DNA, the CDR3 is TGTGCCAGCAGCTTGTGGCGGGGGGCGCCCTACGAGCAGTACTTC. Amino acid sequence: CASSLWRGAPYEQYF.

The CDR3 reads CASSFSLTTNEKLFF. The CDR3 nucleotides read TGTGCCAGCAGCTTCTCCCTAACGACTAATGAAAAACTGTTTTTT. The rearrangement uses TRBV7-9 and TRBJ1-4; no definite D call. CDR3 length: 15 amino acids. V shed 3 bases and J shed 2 bases, with 10 bases lying between them. Germline CDR1 is SEHNR and CDR2 is FQNEAQ (reference sequence).

V gene TRBV2 combines with J gene TRBJ1-1; TRBD1 matches 10 bases. Looked up from germline, CDR1 is SNHLY and CDR2 is FYNNEI. This CDR3 contains 14 residues. The junction had 8 bases not matched to a gene; V was cut back by 7 bases and J by 6 bases. CDR3 residues: CASNDRGRRPEAFF. The CDR3 bases are TGTGCCAGCAACGACAGGGGGCGACGACCTGAAGCTTTCTTT.

This clone has just a few counts. The rearrangement uses TRBV2 and TRBJ2-7; 7 bases align to TRBD1. The length of the CDR3 is 15 residues. The V and J ends lost 3 bases and 5 bases, in that order; junction bases with no gene match: 10. In germline, CDR1 is SNHLY, CDR2 FYNNEI. CDR3 nucleotides: TGTGCCAGCAGTGACGACAGGGTAGAATTGAACGAGCAGTACTTC. This codes for CASSDDRVELNEQYF. Using reference TRBV2 and TRBJ2-7 for the parts outside the CDR3, the full variable domain is EPEVTQTPSHQVTQMGQEVILRCVPISNHLYFYWYRQILGQKVEFLVSFYNNEISEKSEIFDDQFSVERPDGSNFTLKIRSTKLEDSAMYFCASSDDRVELNEQYFGPGTRLTVT.

This clone occurred a few times. The sample contains more than one DNA sequence encoding this CDR3. The V call is TRBV5-4, the J call TRBJ2-7; D is possibly TRBD2 (6 bases). This CDR3 comprises 13 residues. Germline lookup yields CDR1 SGHNT and CDR2 YYREEE (reference sequence). Trimming took 1 base from V and 3 from J, leaving 8 bases between them. In DNA, the CDR3 is TGTGCCAGCAGCTTGACGGGGGTCTACGAGCAGTACTTC. Protein: CASSLTGVYEQYF.

The chain links TRBV15 to TRBJ2-5, with TRBD1 as a possible D gene (5 bases). V gave up 1 base and J gave up 1 base, with 22 bases separating them. CDR3 size: 19 residues. Looked up from germline, CDR1 is LNHNV and CDR2 is YYDKDF (reference sequence). The CDR3: CATSRVPASDTRVQETQYF. DNA for the CDR3: TGTGCCACCAGCAGAGTTCCCGCCTCGGACACCCGAGTCCAAGAGACCCAGTACTTC.

This clone was counted between two and nine times. The chain couples TRBV4-1 to TRBJ2-3; D gene uncertain. The V end lost 6 bases, the J end lost 3 bases, and 10 bases lay between the germline ends. CDR3 size: 13 residues. Germline V gives CDR1 MGHRA, CDR2 YSYEKL. The CDR3 protein is CASSLSLTDTQYF. The CDR3 bases are TGCGCCAGCAGTCTCTCCTTAACAGATACGCAGTATTTT.

V is TRBV9 and J is TRBJ2-7, with 7 bases lining up with TRBD2. From germline, CDR1 is SGDLS and CDR2 YYNGEE. J gave up 5 bases and V 4 bases, and 9 bases lay outside the gene matches. The CDR3 totals 14 residues. CDR3 in DNA: TGTGCCAGCAGCCAAAAGCGGGATAGTAACGAGCAGTACTTC. Translated, it gives CASSQKRDSNEQYF.